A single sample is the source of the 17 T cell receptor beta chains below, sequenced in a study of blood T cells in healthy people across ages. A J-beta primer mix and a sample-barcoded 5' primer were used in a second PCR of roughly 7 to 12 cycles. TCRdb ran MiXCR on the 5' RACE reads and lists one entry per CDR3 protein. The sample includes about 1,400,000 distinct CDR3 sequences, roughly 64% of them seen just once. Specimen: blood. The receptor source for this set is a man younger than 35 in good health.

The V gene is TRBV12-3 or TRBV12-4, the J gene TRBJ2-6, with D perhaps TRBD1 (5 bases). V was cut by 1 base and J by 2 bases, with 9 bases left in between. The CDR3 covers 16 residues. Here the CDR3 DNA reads TGTGCCAGCAGTTTAGGTCGACAGCCTGGGGCCAACGTCCTGACTTTC. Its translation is CASSLGRQPGANVLTF.

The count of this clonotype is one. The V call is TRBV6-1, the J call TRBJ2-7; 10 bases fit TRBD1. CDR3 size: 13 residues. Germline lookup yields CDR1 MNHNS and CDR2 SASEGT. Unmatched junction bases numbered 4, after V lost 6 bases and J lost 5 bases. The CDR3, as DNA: TGTGCCAGCAGGACAGGGGGCGGCCACGAGCAGTACTTC. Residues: CASRTGGGHEQYF.

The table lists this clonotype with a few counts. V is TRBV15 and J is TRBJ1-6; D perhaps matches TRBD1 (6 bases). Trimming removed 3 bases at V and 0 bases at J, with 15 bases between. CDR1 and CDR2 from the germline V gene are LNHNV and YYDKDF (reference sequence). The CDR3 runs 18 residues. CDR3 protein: CATSSVGGLSSYNSPLHF. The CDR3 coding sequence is TGTGCCACCAGCAGTGTTGGGGGCCTAAGCTCCTATAATTCACCCCTCCACTTT.

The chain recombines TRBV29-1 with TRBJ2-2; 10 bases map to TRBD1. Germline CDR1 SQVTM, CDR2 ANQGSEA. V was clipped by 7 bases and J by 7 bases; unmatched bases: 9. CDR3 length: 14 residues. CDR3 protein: CSATGTGVRGELFF. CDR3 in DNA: TGCAGCGCTACCGGGACAGGGGTTCGCGGGGAGCTGTTTTTT.

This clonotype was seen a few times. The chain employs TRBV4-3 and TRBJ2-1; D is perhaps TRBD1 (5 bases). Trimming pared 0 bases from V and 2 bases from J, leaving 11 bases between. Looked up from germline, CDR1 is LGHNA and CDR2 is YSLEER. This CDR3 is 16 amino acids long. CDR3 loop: CASSQDGQGPYNEQFF. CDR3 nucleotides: TGCGCCAGCAGCCAAGATGGTCAGGGCCCCTACAATGAGCAGTTCTTC.

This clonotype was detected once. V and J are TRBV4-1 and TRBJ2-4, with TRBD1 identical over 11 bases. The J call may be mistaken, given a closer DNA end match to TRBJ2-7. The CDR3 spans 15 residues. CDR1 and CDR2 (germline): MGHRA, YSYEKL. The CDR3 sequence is CASSQSDRGLYEQYF. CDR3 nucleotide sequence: TGCGCCAGCAGCCAATCGGACAGGGGGCTTTACGAGCAGTACTTC.

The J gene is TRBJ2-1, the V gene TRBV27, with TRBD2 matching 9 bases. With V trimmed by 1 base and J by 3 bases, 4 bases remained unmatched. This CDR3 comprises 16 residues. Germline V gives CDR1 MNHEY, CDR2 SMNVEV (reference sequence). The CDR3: CASSLYSTSGYNEQFF. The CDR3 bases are TGTGCCAGCAGTTTATACTCGACTAGCGGCTACAATGAGCAGTTCTTC.

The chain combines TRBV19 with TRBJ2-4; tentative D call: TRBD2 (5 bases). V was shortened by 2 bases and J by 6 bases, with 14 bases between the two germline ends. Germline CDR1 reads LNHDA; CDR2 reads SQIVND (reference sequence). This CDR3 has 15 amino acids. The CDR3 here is CASSIYEGPRNIQYF. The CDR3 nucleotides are TGTGCCAGTAGTATATACGAGGGTCCTAGAAACATTCAGTACTTC.

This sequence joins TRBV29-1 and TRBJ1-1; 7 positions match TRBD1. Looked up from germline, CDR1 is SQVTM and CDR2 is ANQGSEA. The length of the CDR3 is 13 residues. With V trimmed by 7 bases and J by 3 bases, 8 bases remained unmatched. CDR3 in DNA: TGCAGCGATCGACAGGGAGGGTACACTGAAGCTTTCTTT. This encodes CSDRQGGYTEAFF.

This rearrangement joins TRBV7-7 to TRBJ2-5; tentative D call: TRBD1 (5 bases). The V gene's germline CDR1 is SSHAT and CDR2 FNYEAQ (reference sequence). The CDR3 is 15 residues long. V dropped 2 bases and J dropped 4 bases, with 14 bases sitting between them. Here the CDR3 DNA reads TGTGCCAGCAGCTTATCCGGCAGGGTGGGAGAGACCCAGTACTTC. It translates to CASSLSGRVGETQYF. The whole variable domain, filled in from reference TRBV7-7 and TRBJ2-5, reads GAGVSQSPRYKVTKRGQDVTLRCDPISSHATLYWYQQALGQGPEFLTYFNYEAQPDKSGLPSDRFSAERPEGSISTLTIQRTEQRDSAMYRCASSLSGRVGETQYFGPGTRLLVL.

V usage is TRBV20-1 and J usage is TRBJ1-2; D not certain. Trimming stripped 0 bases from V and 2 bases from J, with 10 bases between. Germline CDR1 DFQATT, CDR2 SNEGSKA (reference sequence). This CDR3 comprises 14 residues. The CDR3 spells CSAREKGLNYGYTF. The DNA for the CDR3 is TGCAGTGCTAGAGAGAAGGGCCTCAACTATGGCTACACCTTC.

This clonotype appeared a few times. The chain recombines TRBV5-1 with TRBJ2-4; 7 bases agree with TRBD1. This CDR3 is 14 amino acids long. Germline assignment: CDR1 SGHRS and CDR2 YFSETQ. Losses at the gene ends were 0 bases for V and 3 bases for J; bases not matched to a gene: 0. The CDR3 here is CASSLGQGKNIQYF. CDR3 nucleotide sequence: TGCGCCAGCAGCTTGGGACAGGGCAAAAACATTCAGTACTTC. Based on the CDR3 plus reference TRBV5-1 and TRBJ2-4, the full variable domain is KAGVTQTPRYLIKTRGQQVTLSCSPISGHRSVSWYQQTPGQGLQFLFEYFSETQRNKGNFPGRFSGRQFSNSRSEMNVSTLELGDSALYLCASSLGQGKNIQYFGAGTRLSVL.

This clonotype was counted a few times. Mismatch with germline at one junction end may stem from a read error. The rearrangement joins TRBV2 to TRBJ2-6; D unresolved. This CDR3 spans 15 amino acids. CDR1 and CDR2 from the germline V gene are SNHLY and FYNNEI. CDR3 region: CASNEALAGANVLTF. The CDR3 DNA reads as TGTGCCAGCAATGAAGCCCTGGCTGGGGCCAACGTCCTGACTTTC.

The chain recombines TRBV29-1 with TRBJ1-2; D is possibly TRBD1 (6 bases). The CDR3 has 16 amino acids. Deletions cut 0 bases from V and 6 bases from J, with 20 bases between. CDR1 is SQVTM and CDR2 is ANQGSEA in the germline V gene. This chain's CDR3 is CSVEDLELGGANGYTF. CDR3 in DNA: TGCAGCGTTGAAGATCTGGAACTGGGGGGGGCGAATGGCTACACCTTC.

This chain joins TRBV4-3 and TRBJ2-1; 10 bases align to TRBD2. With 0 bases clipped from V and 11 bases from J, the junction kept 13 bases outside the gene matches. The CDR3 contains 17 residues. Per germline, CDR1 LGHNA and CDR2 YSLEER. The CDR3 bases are TGCGCCAGCAGCCAAGATAGGGGAACTAGCGGGGCACATCAGCAGTTCTTC. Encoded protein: CASSQDRGTSGAHQQFF.

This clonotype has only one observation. In DNA, the CDR3 is TGCAGCTTACAGGGGGCCACTGAAGCTTTCTTT. It yields the protein CSLQGATEAFF. V and J are TRBV29-1 and TRBJ1-1, with 9 bases fitting TRBD1. The CDR3 is made up of 11 amino acids. The junction had 2 bases not matched to a gene; V was cut back by 8 bases and J by 4 bases. CDR1 is SQVTM, CDR2 ANQGSEA, per germline. The whole variable domain, remainder taken from reference TRBV29-1 and TRBJ1-1, is SAVISQKPSRDICQRGTSLTIQCQVDSQVTMMFWYRQQPGQSLTLIATANQGSEATYESGFVIDKFPISRPNLTFSTLTVSNMSPEDSSIYLCSLQGATEAFFGQGTRLTVV.

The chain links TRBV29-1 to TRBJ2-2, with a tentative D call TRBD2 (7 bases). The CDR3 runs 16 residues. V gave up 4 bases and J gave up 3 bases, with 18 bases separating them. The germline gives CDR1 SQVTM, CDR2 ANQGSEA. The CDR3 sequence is CSVVLIGGPYTGELFF. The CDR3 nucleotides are TGCAGCGTTGTATTAATCGGGGGGCCCTACACCGGGGAGCTGTTTTTT.